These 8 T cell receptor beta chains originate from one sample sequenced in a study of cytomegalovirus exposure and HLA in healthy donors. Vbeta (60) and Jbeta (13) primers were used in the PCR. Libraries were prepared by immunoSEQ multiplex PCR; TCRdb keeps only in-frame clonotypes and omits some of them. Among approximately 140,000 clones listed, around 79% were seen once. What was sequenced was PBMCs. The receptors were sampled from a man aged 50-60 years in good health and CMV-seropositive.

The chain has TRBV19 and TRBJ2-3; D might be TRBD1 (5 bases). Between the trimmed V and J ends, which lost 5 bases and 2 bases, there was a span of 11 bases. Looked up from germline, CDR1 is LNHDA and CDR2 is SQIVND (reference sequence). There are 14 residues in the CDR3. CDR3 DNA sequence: TGTGCCAGTAGTGGCGCAGGGTTCACAGATACGCAGTATTTT. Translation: CASSGAGFTDTQYF.

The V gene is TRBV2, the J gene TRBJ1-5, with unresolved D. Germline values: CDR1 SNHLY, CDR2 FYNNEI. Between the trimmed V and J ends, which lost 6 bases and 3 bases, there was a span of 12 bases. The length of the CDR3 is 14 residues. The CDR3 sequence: CASREVADNQPQHF. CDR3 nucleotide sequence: TGTGCCAGCAGAGAGGTGGCAGACAATCAGCCCCAGCATTTT. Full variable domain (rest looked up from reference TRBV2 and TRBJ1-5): EPEVTQTPSHQVTQMGQEVILRCVPISNHLYFYWYRQILGQKVEFLVSFYNNEISEKSEIFDDQFSVERPDGSNFTLKIRSTKLEDSAMYFCASREVADNQPQHFGDGTRLSIL.

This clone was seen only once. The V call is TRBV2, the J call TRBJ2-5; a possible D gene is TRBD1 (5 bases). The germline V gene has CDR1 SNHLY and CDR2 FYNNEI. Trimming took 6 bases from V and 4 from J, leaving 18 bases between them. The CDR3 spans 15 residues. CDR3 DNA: TGTGCCAGCAGCCAAGACCTAACAGGACGAGAGACCCAGTACTTC. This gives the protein CASSQDLTGRETQYF.

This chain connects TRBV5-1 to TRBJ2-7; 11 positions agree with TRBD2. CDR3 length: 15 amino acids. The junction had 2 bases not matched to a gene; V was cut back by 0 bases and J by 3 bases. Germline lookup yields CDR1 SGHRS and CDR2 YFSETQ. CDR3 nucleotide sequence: TGCGCCAGCAGCTTGGGGACTAGCGGGTTCTACGAGCAGTACTTC. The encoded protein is CASSLGTSGFYEQYF.

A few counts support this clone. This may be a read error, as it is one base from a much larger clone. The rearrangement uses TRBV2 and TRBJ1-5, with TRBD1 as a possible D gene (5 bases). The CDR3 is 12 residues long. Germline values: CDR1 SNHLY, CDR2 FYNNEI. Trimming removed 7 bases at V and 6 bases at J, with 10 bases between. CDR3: CASTGGSQPQHF. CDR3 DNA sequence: TGTGCCAGCACCGGGGGAAGTCAGCCCCAGCATTTT.

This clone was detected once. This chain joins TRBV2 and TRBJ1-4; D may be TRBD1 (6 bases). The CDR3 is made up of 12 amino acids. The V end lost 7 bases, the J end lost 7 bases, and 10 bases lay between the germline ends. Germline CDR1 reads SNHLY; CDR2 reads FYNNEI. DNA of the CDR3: TGTGCCAGCAACAGGGAAAGTGAAAAACTGTTTTTT. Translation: CASNRESEKLFF.

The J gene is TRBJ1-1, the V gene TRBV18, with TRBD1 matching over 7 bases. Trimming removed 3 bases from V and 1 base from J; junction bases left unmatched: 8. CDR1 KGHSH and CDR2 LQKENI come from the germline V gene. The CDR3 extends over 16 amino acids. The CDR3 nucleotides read TGTGCCAGCTCACCCCGGACAAGACAGGGGAACACTGAAGCTTTCTTT. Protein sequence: CASSPRTRQGNTEAFF.

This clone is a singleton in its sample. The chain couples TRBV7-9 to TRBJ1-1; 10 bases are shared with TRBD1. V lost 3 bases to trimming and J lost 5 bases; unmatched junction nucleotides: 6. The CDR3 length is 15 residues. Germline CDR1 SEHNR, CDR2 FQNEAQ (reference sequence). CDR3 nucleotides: TGTGCCAGCAGCTTCGACAGGGGGCGAGGAACTGAAGCTTTCTTT. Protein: CASSFDRGRGTEAFF. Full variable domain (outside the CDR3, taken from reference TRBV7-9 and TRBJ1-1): DTGVSQNPRHKITKRGQNVTFRCDPISEHNRLYWYRQTLGQGPEFLTYFQNEAQLEKSRLLSDRFSAERPKGSFSTLEIQRTEQGDSAMYLCASSFDRGRGTEAFFGQGTRLTVV.